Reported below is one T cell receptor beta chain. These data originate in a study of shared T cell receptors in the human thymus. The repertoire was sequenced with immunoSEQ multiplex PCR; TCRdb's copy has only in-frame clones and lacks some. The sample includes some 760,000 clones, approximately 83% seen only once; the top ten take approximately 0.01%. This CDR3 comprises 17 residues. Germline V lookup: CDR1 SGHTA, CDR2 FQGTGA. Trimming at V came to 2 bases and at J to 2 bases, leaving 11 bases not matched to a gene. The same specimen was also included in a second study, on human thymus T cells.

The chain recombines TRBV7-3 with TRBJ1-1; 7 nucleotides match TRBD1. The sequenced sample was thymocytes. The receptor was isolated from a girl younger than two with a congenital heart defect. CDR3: CASSLYTPRQGNTEAFF. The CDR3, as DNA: TGTGCCAGCAGCTTATACACCCCGAGACAGGGTAACACTGAAGCTTTCTTT.